Listed below are T cell receptor beta chains from one sample, sequenced in a study of lung T cells in sarcoidosis with Löfgren's syndrome. TCRdb recomputed calls from the reads with MiXCR, one row per CDR3 protein. Of about 63,000 distinct CDR3 sequences listed, about 20% are singletons. The sequencing input was CD4+ T cells from PBMCs. These receptors all stem from a human donor with sarcoidosis (Löfgren's syndrome or another form), or a control subject (not recorded which). Each CDR3 is given with its conserved first and last residue. D genes are given only for firm matches. Rows give clone size only sometimes, using once, few, many, or a class for an expanded clone.

TRBV5-1	-	-	TRBJ1-1	CASSLSVSTEAFF	TGCGCCAGCAGCTTGTCCGTAAGCACTGAAGCTTTCTTT
TRBV20-1	-	-	TRBJ2-7	CSVATRSTAAPYEQYF	TGCAGTGTCGCGACCCGCTCGACGGCGGCCCCCTACGAGCAGTACTTC
TRBV20-1	TRBD1	many	TRBJ2-3	CSAWGQGDADTQYF	TGCAGTGCTTGGGGACAGGGCGACGCAGATACGCAGTATTTT
TRBV10-3	TRBD1	many	TRBJ2-3	CATRTGIDADTQYF	TGTGCCACGAGGACAGGGATCGACGCAGATACGCAGTATTTT
TRBV2	TRBD1	-	TRBJ2-3	CASRGTGTSTDTQYF	TGTGCCAGCAGGGGGACAGGGACTAGCACAGATACGCAGTATTTT
TRBV20-1	TRBD2	medium-sized	TRBJ2-7	CSALLAGVYEQYF	TGCAGTGCGCTACTAGCGGGAGTGTACGAGCAGTACTTC
TRBV29-1	TRBD1	few	TRBJ2-7	CSVTGGISYEQYF	TGCAGCGTAACAGGGGGTATCTCCTACGAGCAGTACTTC
TRBV7-6	-	few	TRBJ1-5	CASSAGTRGNQPQHF	TGTGCCAGCAGCGCCGGGACTAGGGGCAATCAGCCCCAGCATTTT
TRBV20-1	TRBD2	many	TRBJ2-1	CSALTTSGGAHNEQFF	TGCAGTGCTCTTACCACTAGCGGGGGGGCCCACAATGAGCAGTTCTTC
TRBV27	-	many	TRBJ1-4	CASSLRRGTNEKLFF	TGTGCCAGCAGTTTACGGCGGGGAACTAATGAAAAACTGTTTTTT
TRBV5-1	-	few	TRBJ1-1	CASSFGTEGTEAFF	TGCGCCAGCAGCTTCGGGACCGAAGGTACTGAAGCTTTCTTT
TRBV11-2	TRBD2	-	TRBJ2-1	CASSRTSGGQFF	TGTGCCAGCAGCCGGACTAGCGGGGGGCAGTTCTTC
TRBV12-3/TRBV12-4	-	-	TRBJ1-1	CASRTGSNTEAFF	TGTGCCAGCAGAACAGGATCGAACACTGAAGCTTTCTTT
TRBV4-1	-	many	TRBJ2-1	CASSHPPGSSSYNEQFF	TGCGCCAGCAGCCACCCCCCCGGATCGAGCTCCTACAATGAGCAGTTCTTC
TRBV6-1	TRBD1	many	TRBJ2-1	CASSPPRTGRDEQFF	TGTGCCAGCAGCCCCCCGAGGACAGGGCGGGATGAGCAGTTCTTC
TRBV6-2/TRBV6-3	-	many	TRBJ2-7	CASSSEWANEQYF	TGTGCCAGCAGTAGTGAGTGGGCGAACGAGCAGTACTTC
TRBV27	TRBD2	many	TRBJ2-1	CASSLSPAGGRSYNEQFF	TGTGCCAGCAGTTTATCCCCCGCGGGCGGGAGATCCTACAATGAGCAGTTCTTC
TRBV28	-	-	TRBJ2-2	CASSYAGKNTGELFF	TGTGCCAGCAGTTATGCCGGGAAAAACACCGGGGAGCTGTTTTTT
TRBV20-1	-	many	TRBJ2-3	CSAHREGGWNTQYF	TGCAGTGCTCACCGAGAGGGGGGATGGAATACGCAGTATTTT
TRBV28	-	many	TRBJ1-1	CASSMNTEAFF	TGTGCCAGCTCTATGAACACTGAAGCTTTCTTT
TRBV7-2	TRBD1	-	TRBJ1-1	CAGSLQGDTEAFF	TGTGCCGGCAGCTTACAGGGGGACACTGAAGCTTTCTTT
TRBV20-1	-	many	TRBJ1-4	CSARRGATNEKLFF	TGCAGTGCTAGACGTGGGGCAACTAATGAAAAACTGTTTTTT
TRBV6-6	-	many	TRBJ2-5	CASSYSSSGRWVGTQYF	TGTGCCAGCAGTTACTCCTCCTCGGGGCGGTGGGTAGGGACCCAGTACTTC
TRBV27	TRBD1	many	TRBJ1-5	CASSRTGPIYQPQHF	TGTGCCAGCAGCAGGACAGGGCCAATTTATCAGCCCCAGCATTTT
TRBV18	-	-	TRBJ1-1	CASSSGGDLEAFF	TGTGCCAGCTCATCAGGAGGGGACCTTGAAGCTTTCTTT
TRBV29-1	TRBD2	few	TRBJ2-1	CSVERGLAGAFSYNEQFF	TGCAGCGTTGAAAGGGGACTAGCGGGAGCCTTCTCCTACAATGAGCAGTTCTTC
TRBV20-1	TRBD2	many	TRBJ2-1	CSAPTGGSYNEQFF	TGCAGTGCCCCCACGGGGGGCTCCTACAATGAGCAGTTCTTC
TRBV7-3	-	few	TRBJ2-3	CASSLTSASADTQYF	TGTGCCAGCAGCTTAACTAGTGCTTCCGCAGATACGCAGTATTTT
TRBV7-2	-	many	TRBJ1-3	CASSWSGYSGAGNTIYF	TGTGCCAGCAGCTGGTCGGGGTACTCAGGGGCTGGAAACACCATATATTTT
TRBV5-6	-	-	TRBJ1-1	CASSMWDGGPEAFF	TGTGCCAGCAGCATGTGGGACGGGGGCCCTGAAGCTTTCTTT
TRBV20-1	-	many	TRBJ1-2	CSAPTGGGYTF	TGCAGTGCTCCTACAGGAGGTGGCTACACCTTC
TRBV28	-	many	TRBJ2-1	CASSLSRTRGNEQFF	TGTGCCAGCAGTTTATCCAGGACAAGGGGCAATGAGCAGTTCTTC
TRBV6-2/TRBV6-3	TRBD2	-	TRBJ2-3	CASSGRTSGRVDTQYF	TGTGCCAGCAGTGGTAGGACTAGCGGGAGAGTAGATACGCAGTATTTT
TRBV3-1	-	few	TRBJ2-1	CASSSITNNNEQFF	TGTGCCAGCAGCAGTATCACAAACAACAATGAGCAGTTCTTC
TRBV25-1	-	many	TRBJ2-6	CASSAPGTGANVLTF	TGTGCCAGCAGTGCCCCAGGGACTGGGGCCAACGTCCTGACTTTC
TRBV12-3/TRBV12-4	TRBD1	many	TRBJ2-1	CASGGGTGAHNEQFF	TGTGCCAGCGGGGGCGGGACAGGGGCACACAATGAGCAGTTCTTC
TRBV5-6	-	-	TRBJ2-1	CASRPSGTNYNEQFF	TGTGCCAGCAGGCCCTCCGGGACCAACTACAATGAGCAGTTCTTC
TRBV27	-	many	TRBJ1-1	CASSLRWGQGTEAFF	TGTGCCAGCAGTTTACGATGGGGGCAAGGGACTGAAGCTTTCTTT
TRBV7-9	TRBD2	-	TRBJ2-5	CASSRSGLAGQETQYF	TGTGCCAGCAGCCGGAGCGGACTAGCGGGGCAAGAGACCCAGTACTTC
TRBV28	-	many	TRBJ2-1	CASSLPGSSYNEQFF	TGTGCCAGCAGTTTACCGGGCAGCTCCTACAATGAGCAGTTCTTC
TRBV6-1	TRBD1	many	TRBJ1-3	CASSLSGQGSGNTIYF	TGTGCCAGCAGTCTTTCGGGACAGGGCTCTGGAAACACCATATATTTT
TRBV28	TRBD1	many	TRBJ2-6	CASSLWGDRVPGANVLTF	TGTGCCAGCAGTTTATGGGGGGACAGGGTTCCTGGGGCCAACGTCCTGACTTTC